The rows below give T cell receptor beta chains drawn from one sample of a study of blood T cell repertoires in COVID-19. Measured with immunoSEQ multiplex PCR; TCRdb has only the in-frame clones, and not every one. The repertoire holds around 88,000 clones, with around 80% as singletons. Sequences were obtained from peripheral blood. These receptors came from a man aged 50 to 59 who had recovered from COVID-19. The CDR3 runs from the conserved cysteine through the conserved F or W. Fields, in order: CDR3 protein, CDR3 DNA, clone size, J gene, D gene, V gene. A D gene is named only where the DNA matches it firmly. Clone size appears in some rows only: once, few, many, or a class for an expanded clone.

CAWSRTGGTDTQYF | TGTGCCTGGAGTAGGACAGGGGGGACAGATACGCAGTATTTT | NA | TRBJ2-3 | TRBD1 | TRBV30
CASRRTGGSYEQYF | TGTGCCAGTAGGCGGACAGGGGGATCCTACGAGCAGTACTTC | NA | TRBJ2-7 | TRBD1 | TRBV19
CAWRRAGITGELFF | TGTGCCTGGAGGCGGGCGGGTATCACCGGGGAGCTGTTTTTT | NA | TRBJ2-2 | NA | TRBV30
CASSQDSQRANSPLHF | TGTGCCAGCAGCCAGGACAGTCAGAGAGCTAATTCACCCCTCCACTTT | NA | TRBJ1-6 | NA | TRBV27
CASSVEGPTGGYTF | TGTGCCAGCAGTGTGGAGGGGCCAACGGGTGGCTACACCTTC | NA | TRBJ1-2 | NA | TRBV2
CASSPGLAGGDEQFF | TGCGCCAGCAGCCCCGGACTAGCGGGAGGGGATGAGCAGTTCTTC | NA | TRBJ2-1 | TRBD2 | TRBV4-3
CSARDLAGYTF | TGCAGTGCTAGAGATCTAGCTGGCTACACCTTC | NA | TRBJ1-2 | NA | TRBV20-1
CASSAHSGSSYNEQFF | TGTGCCAGCAGTGCTCATAGCGGAAGCTCCTACAATGAGCAGTTCTTC | NA | TRBJ2-1 | NA | TRBV25-1
CASSAPLLAEVETQYF | TGTGCCAGCAGCGCACCCCTACTAGCGGAGGTGGAGACCCAGTACTTC | NA | TRBJ2-5 | TRBD2 | TRBV7-9
CASRVQTGTDTQYF | TGTGCCAGCAGGGTGCAGACTGGCACAGATACGCAGTATTTT | NA | TRBJ2-3 | NA | TRBV27
CASSEGAGFSPYEQYF | TGTGCCAGCAGTGAAGGGGCAGGGTTCTCCCCCTACGAGCAGTACTTC | NA | TRBJ2-7 | NA | TRBV6-1
CASSLGGMYIVSYNSPLHF | TGTGCCAGCAGCTTGGGCGGGATGTACATCGTGTCCTATAATTCACCCCTCCACTTT | NA | TRBJ1-6 | NA | TRBV5-6
CASSPPSTGPQHF | TGTGCCAGCAGCCCACCTTCGACAGGACCCCAGCATTTT | NA | TRBJ1-5 | NA | TRBV21-1
CAWMTGGTEAFF | TGTGCCTGGATGACAGGGGGCACTGAAGCTTTCTTT | NA | TRBJ1-1 | TRBD1 | TRBV30
CASSRGQVSNQPQHF | TGTGCCAGCTCCCGCGGACAGGTGAGCAATCAGCCCCAGCATTTT | NA | TRBJ1-5 | TRBD1 | TRBV18
CASSEIQGNGELFF | TGTGCCAGCAGTGAAATCCAGGGCAACGGGGAGCTGTTTTTT | NA | TRBJ2-2 | NA | TRBV6-1
CASTPLPGSSPLHF | TGTGCCAGCACCCCATTGCCGGGGAGTTCACCCCTCCACTTT | NA | TRBJ1-6 | NA | TRBV6-5
CASSLAGDISRGGYGYTF | TGCGCCAGCAGCTTGGCCGGGGACATCAGCCGAGGAGGTTATGGCTACACCTTC | NA | TRBJ1-2 | NA | TRBV5-1
CASSFNTGTGNTIYF | TGTGCCAGCAGTTTCAATACAGGGACTGGAAACACCATATATTTT | few | TRBJ1-3 | NA | TRBV28
CASSEDVEGAYNEQFF | TGTGCCAGCAGTGAAGACGTGGAGGGGGCGTACAATGAGCAGTTCTTC | NA | TRBJ2-1 | NA | TRBV6-1
CASSSSGDTQYF | TGCGCCAGCAGCTCTAGCGGAGACACGCAGTATTTT | many | TRBJ2-3 | TRBD2 | TRBV5-1
CASSQRTGSEAFF | TGTGCCAGCAGCCAGCGGACAGGTTCTGAAGCTTTCTTT | NA | TRBJ1-1 | TRBD1 | TRBV3-1/TRBV3-2
CASRAGTGGVRNTEAFF | TGTGCCAGTAGGGCCGGGACAGGGGGGGTTCGGAACACTGAAGCTTTCTTT | NA | TRBJ1-1 | TRBD1 | TRBV19
CASSFWTGENTEAFF | TGTGCCAGCAGCTTCTGGACAGGGGAGAACACTGAAGCTTTCTTT | NA | TRBJ1-1 | TRBD1 | TRBV9
CASSLFAGGGVGNEQFF | TGTGCCAGCAGCTTATTCGCGGGAGGAGGAGTAGGCAATGAGCAGTTCTTC | NA | TRBJ2-1 | TRBD2 | TRBV5-6
CASSRTGNQETQYF | TGTGCCAGCAGCAGGACAGGGAACCAAGAGACCCAGTACTTC | NA | TRBJ2-5 | TRBD1 | TRBV13
CASSQGDYEQYF | TGTGCCAGCAGCCAAGGCGACTACGAGCAGTACTTC | large | TRBJ2-7 | NA | TRBV3-1/TRBV3-2
CASSPSTGGAYEQYF | TGTGCCAGCTCACCAAGCACAGGGGGTGCCTACGAGCAGTACTTC | NA | TRBJ2-7 | TRBD1 | TRBV18
CASSYLSGRAYEQYF | TGTGCCAGCAGTTACCTAAGCGGGAGGGCCTACGAGCAGTACTTC | NA | TRBJ2-7 | TRBD2 | TRBV6-5
CASSQRPGLAGGTDTQYF | TGTGCCAGCAGCCAACGTCCGGGACTAGCGGGGGGAACAGATACGCAGTATTTT | NA | TRBJ2-3 | TRBD2 | TRBV3-1/TRBV3-2
CASSPPQTSGIGETQYF | TGTGCCAGCTCACCGCCGCAGACTAGCGGGATTGGAGAGACCCAGTACTTC | NA | TRBJ2-5 | TRBD2 | TRBV18
CASSYSQSGRGADTQYF | TGTGCCAGCAGTTACTCTCAAAGCGGGAGAGGCGCAGATACGCAGTATTTT | many | TRBJ2-3 | TRBD2 | TRBV6-2/TRBV6-3
CASSTETGGHQPQHF | TGTGCCAGCAGTACGGAAACAGGGGGCCATCAGCCCCAGCATTTT | NA | TRBJ1-5 | TRBD1 | TRBV28
CASSRLLTVRQETQYF | TGTGCCAGCTCACGCCTCTTGACAGTACGCCAAGAGACCCAGTACTTC | few | TRBJ2-5 | NA | TRBV18
CASSLAGLGTNEQFF | TGCGCCAGCAGCTTGGCCGGGTTAGGAACCAATGAGCAGTTCTTC | NA | TRBJ2-1 | NA | TRBV5-1
CASSFGGQNQPQHF | TGTGCCAGCAGTTTTGGCGGGCAAAATCAGCCCCAGCATTTT | NA | TRBJ1-5 | NA | TRBV28
CASSPGGKSSTEAFF | TGTGCCAGCAGCCCTGGAGGTAAGAGTTCCACTGAAGCTTTCTTT | few | TRBJ1-1 | NA | TRBV7-3
CASSQAGAGPLRNIQYF | TGCGCCAGCAGCCAAGCGGGAGCGGGACCACTGAGGAACATTCAGTACTTC | once | TRBJ2-4 | TRBD2 | TRBV4-3
CASSIGPAGLNGYTF | TGTGCCAGTAGTATAGGACCTGCGGGGCTGAACGGCTACACCTTC | NA | TRBJ1-2 | NA | TRBV19
CASSLAGRGDTGELFF | TGTGCCAGCAGCTTGGCTGGCAGGGGAGACACCGGGGAGCTGTTTTTT | NA | TRBJ2-2 | NA | TRBV5-4
CASSHGTSFDTQYF | TGTGCCAGCAGCCATGGGACTAGTTTTGATACGCAGTATTTT | NA | TRBJ2-3 | TRBD2 | TRBV7-3
CASSTARGGVSNQPQHF | TGTGCCAGTAGTACCGCTAGAGGGGGGGTTAGCAATCAGCCCCAGCATTTT | NA | TRBJ1-5 | NA | TRBV19
CATSDLQGKSSYEQYF | TGTGCCACCAGTGATTTGCAGGGGAAGAGCTCCTACGAGCAGTACTTC | NA | TRBJ2-7 | NA | TRBV24-1
CASSPGTSGSVVSGELFF | TGTGCCAGCAGTCCCGGGACTAGCGGGAGTGTGGTGTCCGGGGAGCTGTTTTTT | NA | TRBJ2-2 | TRBD2 | TRBV28
CAIPSGGPYEQYF | TGTGCCATCCCTAGCGGGGGGCCTTACGAGCAGTACTTC | once | TRBJ2-7 | TRBD2 | TRBV9
CASRSRERPYEQYF | TGTGCCAGCCGGTCCCGGGAGAGACCGTACGAGCAGTACTTC | NA | TRBJ2-7 | NA | TRBV19
CASRNRGLDYGYTF | TGTGCCAGCAGAAACAGGGGGCTTGACTATGGCTACACCTTC | NA | TRBJ1-2 | TRBD1 | TRBV3-1/TRBV3-2
CASSATQQSYEQYF | TGTGCCAGCTCGGCAACACAACAGTCCTACGAGCAGTACTTC | NA | TRBJ2-7 | NA | TRBV18
CASSKDQGLSYNSPLHF | TGTGCCAGCAGCAAAGATCAGGGCTTATCCTATAATTCACCCCTCCACTTT | once | TRBJ1-6 | NA | TRBV21-1
CASSFTGPGGEDTQYF | TGTGCCAGCAGCTTTACGGGACCCGGGGGGGAAGATACGCAGTATTTT | NA | TRBJ2-3 | TRBD2 | TRBV7-2
CASSLALGLAGETQYF | TGTGCCAGCAGCTTAGCGTTAGGACTAGCGGGGGAGACCCAGTACTTC | NA | TRBJ2-5 | TRBD2 | TRBV7-2
CASSLSPGTLNTEAFF | TGCGCCAGCAGCCTCTCTCCGGGGACACTGAACACTGAAGCTTTCTTT | few | TRBJ1-1 | NA | TRBV5-1
CASSLGTLLSDTQYF | TGTGCCAGCAGTTTAGGGACTCTCCTAAGCGACACCCAGTACTTC | NA | TRBJ2-5 | NA | TRBV6-5